A few counts support the clone carrying this T cell receptor beta chain. The data are from a study of T-cell reconstitution after alpha-beta-depleted transplantation in children. Preparing the TCRbeta library involved the use of unique molecular identifiers. MiXCR was run by TCRdb on the PCR reads, yielding one entry per CDR3 protein. The sample contains around 340,000 distinct CDR3 sequences, 13% of which appear only once. Trimming took 1 base from V and 7 from J; bases not matched to a gene: 4. Germline V gene sequence: CDR1 LGHDT, CDR2 YNNKEL (reference sequence). The CDR3 has 13 amino acids. The TCR comes from a human donor who donated a stem cell graft to a child with Fanconi anemia. The V and J genes are TRBV3-1 and TRBJ2-7, with TRBD2 identical over 7 bases. The sequencing here drew on PBMCs, taken from the stem cell graft. The DNA of the CDR3 is TGTGCCAGCAGCCAAGGGGGGGGAGGGGAGCAGTACGTC. It encodes CASSQGGGGEQYV.